These T cell receptor beta chains were read from a single sample in a study of CD8+ T cells in alopecia areata. The table came from immunoSEQ multiplex PCR; TCRdb's copy has only in-frame clones and leaves some out. The data show more than 95,000 clones, 41% seen once. Material: CD4+ T cells sorted from blood. These receptor sequences come from a human donor with alopecia areata. Each CDR3 is given with its conserved first and last residue. The order of the fields is J gene, D gene, clone size, V gene, CDR3 DNA, CDR3 protein. The D gene is left open where the match is weak. Expanded clones get a size class; other rows say once, few or many, or leave the size out.

J: TRBJ2-7
D: -
size: -
V: TRBV7-2
DNA: TGTGCCAGCAGCTCCAGGGGTGGACCACCCTACGAGCAGTACTTC
CDR3: CASSSRGGPPYEQYF

J: TRBJ2-7
D: -
size: -
V: TRBV5-4
DNA: TGTGCCAGCAGCTCTAGGGTTACCAACGAGCAGTACTTC
CDR3: CASSSRVTNEQYF

J: TRBJ2-7
D: -
size: -
V: TRBV20-1
DNA: TGCAGTGCTCCCAGGACGGGTGAGCAGTACTTC
CDR3: CSAPRTGEQYF

J: TRBJ2-3
D: -
size: -
V: TRBV30
DNA: TGTGCCGGCCCCCCTAATACGCAGTATTTT
CDR3: CAGPPNTQYF

J: TRBJ2-1
D: TRBD2
size: few
V: TRBV4-2
DNA: TGTGCCAGCAGCCAAGATCCCGGACTAGCGGCATACAATGAGCAGTTCTTC
CDR3: CASSQDPGLAAYNEQFF

J: TRBJ2-3
D: -
size: -
V: TRBV14
DNA: TGTGCCAGCAGCCTCTACCTTAACACAGATACGCAGTATTTT
CDR3: CASSLYLNTDTQYF

J: TRBJ2-3
D: -
size: once
V: TRBV5-4
DNA: TGTGCCAGCAGCCCGACTACGGATACGCAGTATTTT
CDR3: CASSPTTDTQYF

J: TRBJ2-3
D: TRBD2
size: -
V: TRBV27
DNA: TGTGCCAGCAGTTCTTCCGGGACTAGCGGCACAGATACGCAGTATTTT
CDR3: CASSSSGTSGTDTQYF

J: TRBJ1-5
D: -
size: -
V: TRBV29-1
DNA: TGCAGCGTTGAAGTCGCGGGGGCGGGGCAGCCCCAGCATTTT
CDR3: CSVEVAGAGQPQHF

J: TRBJ2-5
D: -
size: -
V: TRBV4-3
DNA: TGCGCCAGCAGCCAAGTTTATCGACACCAAGAGACCCAGTACTTC
CDR3: CASSQVYRHQETQYF

J: TRBJ2-5
D: -
size: few
V: TRBV5-8
DNA: TGTGCCAGCAGCTTGGCCACCAGAAAAGAGACCCAGTACTTC
CDR3: CASSLATRKETQYF

J: TRBJ2-1
D: -
size: -
V: TRBV5-1
DNA: TGCGCCAGCACCACCTTAGGTATTTCGTTTGATGAGCAGTTCTTC
CDR3: CASTTLGISFDEQFF

J: TRBJ2-7
D: -
size: -
V: TRBV11-2
DNA: TGTGCCAGCAGCTCGCTCTACGAGCAGTACTTC
CDR3: CASSSLYEQYF

J: TRBJ2-7
D: -
size: few
V: TRBV7-9
DNA: TGTGCCAGCAGCTTAGCGGTGGGCTACGAGCAGTACTTC
CDR3: CASSLAVGYEQYF

J: TRBJ2-7
D: -
size: -
V: TRBV25-1
DNA: TGTGCCAGCAGTCCTAAAACGGGCTACGAGCAGTACTTC
CDR3: CASSPKTGYEQYF

J: TRBJ1-1
D: TRBD1
size: few
V: TRBV29-1
DNA: TGCAGCGTTGAGAAGGGGGCCACTGAAGCTTTCTTT
CDR3: CSVEKGATEAFF

J: TRBJ2-2
D: -
size: -
V: TRBV7-2
DNA: TGTGCCAGCAGCTTAGAGTGGGATGGCACCGGGGAGCTGTTTTTT
CDR3: CASSLEWDGTGELFF

J: TRBJ1-1
D: TRBD1
size: -
V: TRBV5-1
DNA: TGCGCCAGCAGCCGCGACAGGGGGAACACTGAAGCTTTCTTT
CDR3: CASSRDRGNTEAFF

J: TRBJ2-3
D: -
size: few
V: TRBV10-1
DNA: TGCGCCAGCACCGGGTCGGGTACAGATACGCAGTATTTT
CDR3: CASTGSGTDTQYF

J: TRBJ1-2
D: -
size: -
V: TRBV5-6
DNA: TGTGCCAGCAGCCTACAGGGTGGCTATGGCTACACCTTC
CDR3: CASSLQGGYGYTF

J: TRBJ2-1
D: -
size: few
V: TRBV7-2
DNA: TGTGCCAGCAGCTTAGCCTGGGGGCGGGATGGCGACAATGAGCAGTTCTTC
CDR3: CASSLAWGRDGDNEQFF

J: TRBJ2-7
D: TRBD1
size: -
V: TRBV29-1
DNA: TGCAGCGGCACCGTGACAGGGAACGAGCAGTACTTC
CDR3: CSGTVTGNEQYF

J: TRBJ2-1
D: TRBD1
size: few
V: TRBV18
DNA: TGTGCCAGCTCACCAGCCGGACAGGGAGGTGAGCAGTTCTTC
CDR3: CASSPAGQGGEQFF

J: TRBJ2-1
D: -
size: -
V: TRBV5-1
DNA: TGCGCCACCTCATCGAGGGGGTACTCCTACAATGAGCAGTTCTTC
CDR3: CATSSRGYSYNEQFF

J: TRBJ1-2
D: TRBD1
size: -
V: TRBV30
DNA: TGTGCCTCGGGTGGCGGGACAGGGGTAAACTATGGCTACACCTTC
CDR3: CASGGGTGVNYGYTF

J: TRBJ2-7
D: TRBD2
size: -
V: TRBV6-6
DNA: TGTGCCAGCAGTTACTCGAGTCTAGCGGCCTACGAGCAGTACTTC
CDR3: CASSYSSLAAYEQYF

J: TRBJ1-1
D: -
size: -
V: TRBV29-1
DNA: TGCAGCGTTGAAAGGGGCGGGAACACTGAAGCTTTCTTT
CDR3: CSVERGGNTEAFF

J: TRBJ1-1
D: -
size: few
V: TRBV7-9
DNA: TGTGCCAGCAGCTTACTACTGGGGACGACTGAAGCTTTCTTT
CDR3: CASSLLLGTTEAFF

J: TRBJ2-7
D: -
size: -
V: TRBV15
DNA: TGTGCCACCAGGTCCGGTGGCAAGCCCTACTACGAGCAGTACTTC
CDR3: CATRSGGKPYYEQYF

J: TRBJ2-7
D: -
size: -
V: TRBV7-2
DNA: TGTGCCAGCACCCAATTACGAGGGGACGAGCAGTACTTC
CDR3: CASTQLRGDEQYF

J: TRBJ2-7
D: TRBD2
size: -
V: TRBV23-1
DNA: TGCGCCAGCAGTCAGGGGGGGAAGGACTACGAGCAGTACTTC
CDR3: CASSQGGKDYEQYF

J: TRBJ1-2
D: -
size: -
V: TRBV7-8
DNA: TGTGCCAGCAGCTTAAGCTCTGGAGCTAACTATGGCTACACCTTC
CDR3: CASSLSSGANYGYTF

J: TRBJ2-7
D: -
size: few
V: TRBV7-9
DNA: TGTGCCAGCAGCGTAACCTACGAGCAGTACTTC
CDR3: CASSVTYEQYF

J: TRBJ2-5
D: -
size: -
V: TRBV30
DNA: TGTGCCTGGATTCCGGCCGCGGGGGAGACCCAGTACTTC
CDR3: CAWIPAAGETQYF

J: TRBJ2-1
D: TRBD2
size: -
V: TRBV27
DNA: TGTGCCAGCAGCCGGACTAGCGGGAGGCCCTATGAGCAGTTCTTC
CDR3: CASSRTSGRPYEQFF

J: TRBJ2-5
D: TRBD2
size: -
V: TRBV29-1
DNA: TGCAGCGTTGGGCTAGCGGGGGGGACGGAGACCCAGTACTTC
CDR3: CSVGLAGGTETQYF

J: TRBJ2-7
D: TRBD2
size: few
V: TRBV4-1
DNA: TGCGCCAGCAGCCACCAACTAGCGGGAGCTCCCTACGAGCAGTACTTC
CDR3: CASSHQLAGAPYEQYF

J: TRBJ2-1
D: -
size: few
V: TRBV4-2
DNA: TGTGCCAGCAGCCTGGGACCAAACAATGAGCAGTTCTTC
CDR3: CASSLGPNNEQFF

J: TRBJ2-7
D: -
size: -
V: TRBV6-6
DNA: TGTGCCAGCAGTTACTCACGGGACGTCTACGAGCAGTACTTC
CDR3: CASSYSRDVYEQYF

J: TRBJ2-2
D: TRBD1
size: -
V: TRBV7-2
DNA: TGTGCCAGCAGCCACCGGACAGGGATGCGGACCGGGGAGCTGTTTTTT
CDR3: CASSHRTGMRTGELFF

J: TRBJ1-5
D: -
size: few
V: TRBV28
DNA: TGTGCCAGCGGAAACAGGGTCCAGCCCCAGCATTTT
CDR3: CASGNRVQPQHF